One T cell receptor (beta chain) is described in this entry. In germline, CDR1 is SGHNT, CDR2 YYREEE (reference sequence). Trimming stripped 4 bases from V and 5 bases from J, with 18 bases between. CDR3 length: 15 amino acids. The data were obtained in a study of T-cell memory formation after mild COVID-19. Using its own MiXCR run on the 5' RACE reads, TCRdb lists one record per CDR3 protein. The data contain approximately 560,000 distinct CDR3 sequences, roughly 17% of them singletons. This receptor was taken from an adult woman who had mild COVID-19 (a few samples of this study predate the infection). Cell type and time point are not known. Sequences were obtained from PBMCs or a T cell subset sorted from them (not recorded which). The V gene is TRBV5-4, the J gene TRBJ1-1; possible D gene TRBD1, 5 bases. DNA for the CDR3: TGTGCCAGCAGCCACATGGACATGGGGGGGACTGAAGCTTTCTTT. Translation gives CASSHMDMGGTEAFF.